One sample yielded the 16 T cell receptor beta chains listed below, sequenced in a study of T cells in tuberculosis. Clones were sequenced by immunoSEQ multiplex PCR, and TCRdb holds only the in-frame ones, with some missing. Of 25,000 to 35,000 clones detected, approximately 95% appear once; the ten largest clones hold roughly 8%. The sample comprised PBMCs. The receptor set was obtained from a donor between 10 and 35 years old with latent tuberculosis or without tuberculosis infection.

This chain links TRBV9 with TRBJ2-7, with 9 bases matching TRBD1. Germline assignment: CDR1 SGDLS and CDR2 YYNGEE. The CDR3 contains 16 residues. Trimming cost V 1 base and J 5 bases; bases outside gene matches: 10. CDR3 sequence (DNA): TGTGCCAGCAGCGTAACACCGGGACAGGGTATCGACGAGCAGTACTTC. Encoded protein: CASSVTPGQGIDEQYF.

This chain uses TRBV29-1 with TRBJ2-1; 9 bases are a match to TRBD2. Germline CDR1 SQVTM, CDR2 ANQGSEA. The CDR3 loop spans 15 amino acids. V lost 3 bases to trimming and J lost 6 bases; unmatched junction nucleotides: 9. The CDR3 spells CSVDLLAGLGNEQFF. The CDR3 DNA follows: TGCAGCGTTGACCTTCTAGCGGGGTTGGGCAATGAGCAGTTCTTC.

V gene TRBV5-6 combines with J gene TRBJ1-4; TRBD1 agrees at 9 bases. V trimming: 0 bases; J trimming: 6 bases; junction bases outside the gene matches: 3. The germline V gene has CDR1 SGHDT and CDR2 YYEEEE. The CDR3 covers 15 residues. CDR3 sequence: CASSLVGQGYEKLFF. The CDR3 DNA is TGTGCCAGCAGCTTGGTGGGACAGGGTTATGAAAAACTGTTTTTT.

The rearrangement links TRBV5-4 to TRBJ2-1; weak D call: TRBD2 (5 bases). Germline values: CDR1 SGHNT, CDR2 YYREEE (reference sequence). The CDR3 has 14 amino acids. Trimming removed 2 bases at V and 8 bases at J, with 14 bases between. The CDR3 region has the DNA TGTGCCAGCAGCTTAGAGGGAGTTACGGATGAGCAGTTCTTC. This encodes CASSLEGVTDEQFF.

This clone was detected only once. This chain uses TRBV4-2 with TRBJ2-5; 11 bases are shared with TRBD1. This CDR3 comprises 14 residues. The germline gives CDR1 LGHNA, CDR2 YNFKEQ. Trimming took 4 bases from V and 4 from J; bases not matched to a gene: 2. This CDR3 reads CASSLGQGGETQYF. The CDR3 DNA is TGTGCCAGCAGCCTGGGACAGGGGGGAGAGACCCAGTACTTC.

V is TRBV6-6 and J is TRBJ1-1; no clear D. The CDR3 is made up of 13 amino acids. Germline CDR1 is MNHNY and CDR2 is SVGAGI (reference sequence). Trimming left V 0 bases short and J 10 bases short, with 12 bases between. In nucleotides, the CDR3 is TGTGCCAGCAGTTACTCCCGAACTTTTGGAGCTTTCTTT. It specifies CASSYSRTFGAFF.

V is TRBV25-1 and J is TRBJ2-3, with 7 bases that match TRBD2. This CDR3 region has 15 residues. V lost 3 bases and J lost 5; bases outside the gene matches: 8. Germline CDR1 and CDR2: MGHDK and SYGVNS. This CDR3 reads CASSELAVQEDTQYF. The CDR3 DNA reads TGTGCCAGCAGTGAGCTAGCGGTGCAGGAAGATACGCAGTATTTT. Full variable domain (missing parts from reference TRBV25-1 and TRBJ2-3): EADIYQTPRYLVIGTGKKITLECSQTMGHDKMYWYQQDPGMELHLIHYSYGVNSTEKGDLSSESTVSRIRTEHFPLTLESARPSHTSQYLCASSELAVQEDTQYFGPGTRLTVL.

V gene TRBV7-9 combines with J gene TRBJ2-1, with unresolved D. V was trimmed by 8 bases and J by 8 bases, leaving 22 bases between them. The CDR3 extends over 15 amino acids. Germline V gene data show CDR1 as SEHNR and CDR2 as FQNEAQ (reference sequence). CDR3 nucleotides: TGTGCCAGCCGAATGAGAGGAACCCCTTGGGATGAGCAGTTCTTC. This translates into CASRMRGTPWDEQFF.

This clone appeared a single time. The rearrangement links TRBV14 to TRBJ2-7, with D maybe TRBD1 (6 bases). The CDR3 length is 17 residues. V gave up 2 bases and J gave up 0 bases, with 17 bases separating them. Germline V gene lookup returns CDR1 SGHDN and CDR2 FVKESK. This CDR3 reads CASSQLRSDRFSYEQYF. The CDR3 DNA sequence: TGTGCCAGCAGCCAATTGAGGTCGGACAGATTCTCCTACGAGCAGTACTTC. The full variable domain, in which reference TRBV14 and TRBJ2-7 provide the parts outside the CDR3, is EAGVTQFPSHSVIEKGQTVTLRCDPISGHDNLYWYRRVMGKEIKFLLHFVKESKQDESGMPNNRFLAERTGGTYSTLKVQPAELEDSGVYFCASSQLRSDRFSYEQYFGPGTRLTVT.

V and J are TRBV7-3 and TRBJ2-3; a weak D match, TRBD2 (5 bases). Looked up from germline, CDR1 is SGHTA and CDR2 is FQGTGA. The CDR3 contains 14 residues. Between the trimmed V and J ends, which lost 7 bases and 3 bases, there was a span of 14 bases. The CDR3 region has the DNA TGTGCCAGCACGCCGGGTCGGGAAACAGATACGCAGTATTTT. Translated, it gives CASTPGRETDTQYF.

CDR3 region: CASTPAEGQGAVKLFF. The DNA of the CDR3 is TGTGCCAGCACCCCTGCTGAGGGACAGGGGGCAGTGAAACTGTTTTTT. V is TRBV11-2 and J is TRBJ1-4; 12 positions agree with TRBD1. V trimming: 7 bases; J trimming: 11 bases; junction bases outside the gene matches: 14. This CDR3 spans 16 amino acids. Germline values: CDR1 SGHAT, CDR2 FQNNGV.

The chain is built from TRBV5-1 and TRBJ2-3; possible D gene TRBD2, 5 bases. Trimming pared 6 bases from V and 4 bases from J, leaving 9 bases between. CDR1 is SGHRS and CDR2 is YFSETQ in the germline V gene. The length of the CDR3 is 12 residues. CDR3 sequence (DNA): TGCGCCAGCAAGGGAGCCTCAGATACGCAGTATTTT. This codes for CASKGASDTQYF. Combining the CDR3 with reference TRBV5-1 and TRBJ2-3 gives the whole variable domain KAGVTQTPRYLIKTRGQQVTLSCSPISGHRSVSWYQQTPGQGLQFLFEYFSETQRNKGNFPGRFSGRQFSNSRSEMNVSTLELGDSALYLCASKGASDTQYFGPGTRLTVL.

This chain connects TRBV5-1 to TRBJ2-5; 9 bases match TRBD2. This CDR3 spans 15 amino acids. In germline, CDR1 is SGHRS, CDR2 YFSETQ. V gave up 2 bases and J gave up 5 bases; unmatched junction bases: 7. In DNA form, the CDR3 reads TGCGCCAGCAGCTTTGTAGCGGGAGTGGGTGAGACCCAGTACTTC. This gives the protein CASSFVAGVGETQYF.

This chain joins TRBV29-1 and TRBJ2-7; D is unclear. The germline CDR1 and CDR2 sequences are SQVTM and ANQGSEA. V was shortened by 6 bases and J by 9 bases, with 6 bases between the two germline ends. This CDR3 spans 8 amino acids. CDR3 sequence reads: CSVPGQYF. For the CDR3, the DNA is TGCAGCGTGCCGGGGCAGTACTTC.

The chain joins TRBV20-1 to TRBJ2-1; D may be TRBD1 (5 bases). V lost 4 bases and J 15 bases, leaving 16 bases between the germline ends. Germline V lookup: CDR1 DFQATT, CDR2 SNEGSKA (reference sequence). The CDR3 spans 11 residues. CDR3 in amino acids: CSATPGRVGFF. The CDR3 DNA is TGCAGTGCTACTCCCGGCAGGGTGGGGTTCTTC.

The J gene is TRBJ2-2, the V gene TRBV5-1, with a possible D match to TRBD2 (6 bases). V shed 1 base and J shed 2 bases, with 12 bases lying between them. The CDR3 length is 16 residues. Germline assignment: CDR1 SGHRS and CDR2 YFSETQ. CDR3 nucleotide sequence: TGCGCCAGCAGCTTGTCCGTCGGACTAAACACCGGGGAGCTGTTTTTT. Encoded protein: CASSLSVGLNTGELFF.